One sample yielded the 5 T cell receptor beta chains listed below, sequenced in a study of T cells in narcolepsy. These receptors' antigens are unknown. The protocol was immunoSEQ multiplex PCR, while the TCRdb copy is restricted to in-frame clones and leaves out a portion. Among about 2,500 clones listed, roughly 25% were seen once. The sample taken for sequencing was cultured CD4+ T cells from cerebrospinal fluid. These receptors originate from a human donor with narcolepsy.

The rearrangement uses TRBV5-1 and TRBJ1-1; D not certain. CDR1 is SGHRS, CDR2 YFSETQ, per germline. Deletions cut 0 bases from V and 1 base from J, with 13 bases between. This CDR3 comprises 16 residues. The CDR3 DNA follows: TGCGCCAGCAGCTTGGCACTGGAGGCAGGGAACACTGAAGCTTTCTTT. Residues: CASSLALEAGNTEAFF.

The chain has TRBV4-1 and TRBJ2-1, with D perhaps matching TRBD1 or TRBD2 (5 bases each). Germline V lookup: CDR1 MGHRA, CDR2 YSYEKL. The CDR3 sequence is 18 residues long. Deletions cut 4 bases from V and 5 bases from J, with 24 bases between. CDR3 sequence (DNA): TGCGCCAGCAGCCTATCTTCGACAGATAACGGGGTAGACAATGAGCAGTTCTTC. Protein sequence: CASSLSSTDNGVDNEQFF.

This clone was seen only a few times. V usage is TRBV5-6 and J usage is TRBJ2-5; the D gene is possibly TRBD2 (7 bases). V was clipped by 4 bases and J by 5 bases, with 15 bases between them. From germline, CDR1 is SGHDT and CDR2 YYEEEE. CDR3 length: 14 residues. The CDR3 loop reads CASSGGGARETQYF. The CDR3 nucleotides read TGTGCCAGCAGCGGTGGGGGGGCTCGGGAGACCCAGTACTTC. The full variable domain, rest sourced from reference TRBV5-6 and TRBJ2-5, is DAGVTQSPTHLIKTRGQQVTLRCSPKSGHDTVSWYQQALGQGPQFIFQYYEEEERQRGNFPDRFSGHQFPNYSSELNVNALLLGDSALYLCASSGGGARETQYFGPGTRLLVL.

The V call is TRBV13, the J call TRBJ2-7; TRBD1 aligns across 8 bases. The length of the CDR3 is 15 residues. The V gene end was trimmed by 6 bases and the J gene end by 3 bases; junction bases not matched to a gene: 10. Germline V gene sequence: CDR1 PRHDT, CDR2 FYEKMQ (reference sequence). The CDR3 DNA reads TGTGCCAGCAGTGAATCTCAGGGGGCAAGCTACGAGCAGTACTTC. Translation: CASSESQGASYEQYF.

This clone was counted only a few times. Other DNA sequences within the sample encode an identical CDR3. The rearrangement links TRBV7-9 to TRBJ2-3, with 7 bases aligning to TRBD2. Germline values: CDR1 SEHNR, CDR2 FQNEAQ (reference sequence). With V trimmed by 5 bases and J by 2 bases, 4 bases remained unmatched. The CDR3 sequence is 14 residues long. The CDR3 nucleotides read TGTGCCAGCAGCCCTAGCGGTAACACAGATACGCAGTATTTT. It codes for CASSPSGNTDTQYF.